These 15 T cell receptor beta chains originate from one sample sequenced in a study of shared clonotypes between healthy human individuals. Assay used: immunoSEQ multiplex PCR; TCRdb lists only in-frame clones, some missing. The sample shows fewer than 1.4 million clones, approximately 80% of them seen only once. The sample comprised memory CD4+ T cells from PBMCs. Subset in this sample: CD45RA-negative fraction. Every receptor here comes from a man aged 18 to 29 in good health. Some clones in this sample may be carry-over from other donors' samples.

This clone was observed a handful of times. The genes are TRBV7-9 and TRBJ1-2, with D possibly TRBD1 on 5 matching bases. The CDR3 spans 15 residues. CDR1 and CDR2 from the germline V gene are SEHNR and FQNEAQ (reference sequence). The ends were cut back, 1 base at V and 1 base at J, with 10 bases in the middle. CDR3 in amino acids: CASSLDGAGNYGYTF. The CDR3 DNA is TGTGCCAGCAGCTTAGACGGGGCGGGTAACTATGGCTACACCTTC.

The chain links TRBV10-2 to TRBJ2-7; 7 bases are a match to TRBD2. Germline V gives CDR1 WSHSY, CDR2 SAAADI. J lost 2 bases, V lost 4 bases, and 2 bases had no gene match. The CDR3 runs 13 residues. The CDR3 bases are TGCGCCAGCAGTGGAGCGGGGACCTACGAGCAGTACTTC. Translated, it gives CASSGAGTYEQYF.

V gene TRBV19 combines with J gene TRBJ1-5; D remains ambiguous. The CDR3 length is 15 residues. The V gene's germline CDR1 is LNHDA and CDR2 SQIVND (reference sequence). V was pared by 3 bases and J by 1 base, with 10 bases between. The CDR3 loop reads CASSMGRLSNQPQHF. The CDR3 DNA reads TGTGCCAGTAGTATGGGCCGACTCAGCAATCAGCCCCAGCATTTT.

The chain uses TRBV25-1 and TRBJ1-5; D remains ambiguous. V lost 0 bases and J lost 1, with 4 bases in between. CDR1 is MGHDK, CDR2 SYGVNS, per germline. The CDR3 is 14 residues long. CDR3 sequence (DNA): TGTGCCAGCAGTGAATATAAGAGCAATCAGCCCCAGCATTTT. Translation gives CASSEYKSNQPQHF.

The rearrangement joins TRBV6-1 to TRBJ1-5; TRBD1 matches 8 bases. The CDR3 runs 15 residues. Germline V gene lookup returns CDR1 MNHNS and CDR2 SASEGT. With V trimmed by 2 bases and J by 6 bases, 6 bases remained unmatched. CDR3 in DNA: TGTGCCAGCAGTGAACGCAGGACAGGGAGTCAGCCCCAGCATTTT. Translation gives CASSERRTGSQPQHF.

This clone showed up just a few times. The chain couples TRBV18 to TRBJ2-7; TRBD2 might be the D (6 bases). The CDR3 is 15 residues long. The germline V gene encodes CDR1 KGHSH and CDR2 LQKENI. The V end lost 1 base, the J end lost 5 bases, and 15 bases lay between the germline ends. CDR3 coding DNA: TGTGCCAGCTCACCACTGTCTAGCGAGGCCCACGAGCAGTACTTC. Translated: CASSPLSSEAHEQYF.

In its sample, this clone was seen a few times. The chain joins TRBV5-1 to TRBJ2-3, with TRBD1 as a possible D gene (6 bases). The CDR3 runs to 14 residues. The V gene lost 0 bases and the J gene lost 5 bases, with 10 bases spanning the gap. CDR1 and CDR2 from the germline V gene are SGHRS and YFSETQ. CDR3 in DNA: TGCGCCAGCAGCTTGGACAGGGCGATAGATACGCAGTATTTT. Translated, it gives CASSLDRAIDTQYF.

The CDR3 DNA follows: TGTGCCAGCAGCTTAGTCCTGGGAGAGACCCAGTACTTC. The encoded protein is CASSLVLGETQYF. The chain uses TRBV11-2 and TRBJ2-5; D remains ambiguous. Germline-derived CDR1 and CDR2 are SGHAT and FQNNGV. The CDR3 totals 13 residues. Trimming removed 1 base from V and 4 bases from J, with 7 bases in between.

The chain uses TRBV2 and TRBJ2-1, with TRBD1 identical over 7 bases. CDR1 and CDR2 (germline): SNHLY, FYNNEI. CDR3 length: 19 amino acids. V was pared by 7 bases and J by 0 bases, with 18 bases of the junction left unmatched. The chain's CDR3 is CASKGASGTPGSSYNEQFF. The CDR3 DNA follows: TGTGCCAGCAAGGGGGCAAGTGGGACACCCGGAAGCTCCTACAATGAGCAGTTCTTC.

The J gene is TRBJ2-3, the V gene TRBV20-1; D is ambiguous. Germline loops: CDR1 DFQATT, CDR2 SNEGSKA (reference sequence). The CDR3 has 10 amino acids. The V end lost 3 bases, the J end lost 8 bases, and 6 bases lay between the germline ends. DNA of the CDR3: TGCAGTGCTAGCTATGGTACGCAGTATTTT. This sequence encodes CSASYGTQYF.

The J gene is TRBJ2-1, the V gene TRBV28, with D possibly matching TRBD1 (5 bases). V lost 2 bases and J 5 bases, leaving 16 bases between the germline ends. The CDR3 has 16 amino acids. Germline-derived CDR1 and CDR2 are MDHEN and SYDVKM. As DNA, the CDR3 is TGTGCCAGCAGTTTAGTGCGTGGGCAGGGAAACAATGAGCAGTTCTTC. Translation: CASSLVRGQGNNEQFF.

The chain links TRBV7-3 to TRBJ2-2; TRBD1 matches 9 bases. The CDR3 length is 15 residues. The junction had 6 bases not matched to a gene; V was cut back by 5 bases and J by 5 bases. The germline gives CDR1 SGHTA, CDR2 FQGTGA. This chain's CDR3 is CASSKGDRDTGELFF. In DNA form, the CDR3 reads TGTGCCAGCAGCAAAGGGGACAGGGATACCGGGGAGCTGTTTTTT.

In DNA, the CDR3 is TGCGCCAGCAGCTTGACTAGCGGGAAGGGCAATGAGCAGTTCTTC. Its protein product is CASSLTSGKGNEQFF. This sequence joins TRBV5-1 and TRBJ2-1; 10 nucleotides match TRBD2. This CDR3 is 15 amino acids long. V was clipped by 1 base and J by 6 bases; unmatched bases: 4. CDR1 is SGHRS and CDR2 is YFSETQ in the germline V gene.

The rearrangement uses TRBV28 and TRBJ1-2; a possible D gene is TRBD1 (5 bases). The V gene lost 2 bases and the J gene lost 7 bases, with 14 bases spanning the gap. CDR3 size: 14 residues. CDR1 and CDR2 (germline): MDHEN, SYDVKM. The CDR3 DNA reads TGTGCCAGCAGTTTAGGGGACTCTGGGGGTGGCTACACCTTC. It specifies CASSLGDSGGGYTF.

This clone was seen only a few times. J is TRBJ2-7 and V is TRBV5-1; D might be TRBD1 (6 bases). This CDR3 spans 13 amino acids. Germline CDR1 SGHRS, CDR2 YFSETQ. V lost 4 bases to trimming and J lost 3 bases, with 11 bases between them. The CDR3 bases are TGCGCCAGCAGCCCATGGACAGACTACGAGCAGTACTTC. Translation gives CASSPWTDYEQYF.